The entry below gives a single T cell receptor beta chain sequence along with its context. This sample is part of a study of cytotoxic CD8 clonotypes in ibrutinib-treated CLL. The CDR3 has 13 amino acids. Deletions cut 2 bases from V and 11 bases from J, with 14 bases between. The germline gives CDR1 SGHTS, CDR2 YDEGEE. Using immunoSEQ multiplex PCR, the repertoire was profiled, and TCRdb retains in-frame clones only, with some absent. This table has about 300,000 clones, 70% to 80% appearing once. The chain combines TRBV5-8 with TRBJ2-4; tentative D call: TRBD2 (5 bases). The sequenced sample was PBMCs, obtained at disease progression, from a patient treated with ibrutinib. The origin of this receptor is a human donor with chronic lymphocytic leukemia. CDR3 protein: CASSLAGVGVQYF. CDR3 in DNA: TGTGCCAGCAGCTTAGCCGGGGTCGGGGTTCAGTACTTC.